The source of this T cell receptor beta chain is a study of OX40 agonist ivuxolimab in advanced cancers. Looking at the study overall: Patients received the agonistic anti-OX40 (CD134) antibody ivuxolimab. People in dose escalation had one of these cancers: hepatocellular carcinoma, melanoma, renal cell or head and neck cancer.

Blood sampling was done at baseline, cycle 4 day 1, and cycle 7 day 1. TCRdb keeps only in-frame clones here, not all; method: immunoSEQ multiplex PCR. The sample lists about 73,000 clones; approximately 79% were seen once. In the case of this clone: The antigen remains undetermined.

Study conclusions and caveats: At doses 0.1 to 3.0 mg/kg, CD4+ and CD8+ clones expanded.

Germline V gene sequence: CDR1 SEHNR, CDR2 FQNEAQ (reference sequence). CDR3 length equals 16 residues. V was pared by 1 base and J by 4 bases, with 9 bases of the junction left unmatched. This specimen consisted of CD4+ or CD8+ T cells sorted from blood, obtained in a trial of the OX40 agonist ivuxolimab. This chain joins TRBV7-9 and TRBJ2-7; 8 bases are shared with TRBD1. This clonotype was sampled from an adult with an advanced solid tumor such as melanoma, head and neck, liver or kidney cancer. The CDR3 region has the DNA TGTGCCAGCAGCTTAGAAGCGACAGGGGTCGGATACGAGCAGTACTTC. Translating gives CASSLEATGVGYEQYF.